Presented here are 4 T cell receptor beta chains from one specimen sequenced in a study of blood T cell repertoires in COVID-19. The table came from immunoSEQ multiplex PCR; TCRdb's copy has only in-frame clones and leaves some out. Of roughly 220,000 clones in the sample, 90% were seen once. Sequenced: PBMCs or T cells enriched from blood (not recorded which). These receptors came from a man aged 25-45 years who had been exposed to COVID-19.

This sequence joins TRBV19 and TRBJ1-5, with TRBD1 as a possible D gene (6 bases). Germline V CDR1 and CDR2: LNHDA, SQIVND (reference sequence). The V gene lost 5 bases and the J gene lost 6 bases, with 14 bases spanning the gap. This CDR3 has 14 amino acids. CDR3 in amino acids: CASSSTGDVQPQHF. CDR3 sequence (DNA): TGTGCCAGTAGTTCGACAGGAGACGTTCAGCCCCAGCATTTT.

The CDR3 DNA reads as TGTGCCATTGGTGGGACAGGGGATCAGCCCCAGCATTTT. Translating gives CAIGGTGDQPQHF. This sequence joins TRBV19 and TRBJ1-5; 10 positions agree with TRBD1. Germline V lookup: CDR1 LNHDA, CDR2 SQIVND (reference sequence). J gave up 5 bases and V 10 bases, and 5 bases lay outside the gene matches. The CDR3 has 13 residues.

This chain joins TRBV15 and TRBJ2-1; 14 bases fit TRBD2. The CDR3 sequence is 17 residues long. The ends lost 5 bases at V and 8 bases at J; junction bases unmatched: 11. The germline V gene has CDR1 LNHNV and CDR2 YYDKDF (reference sequence). Here the CDR3 reads CATSATSGGAGKYEQFF. CDR3 in DNA: TGTGCCACCAGCGCGACTAGCGGGGGGGCAGGGAAGTATGAGCAGTTCTTC.

The V and J genes are TRBV30 and TRBJ1-2, with 7 positions matching TRBD1. CDR3 length: 15 residues. Germline CDR1 reads GTSNPN; CDR2 reads SVGIG (reference sequence). With V trimmed by 1 base and J by 2 bases, 7 bases remained unmatched. CDR3 sequence reads: CAWSGGLGGNYGYTF. Written as DNA, the CDR3 is TGTGCCTGGAGTGGGGGGTTAGGGGGCAACTATGGCTACACCTTC.